Listed here is a single T cell receptor beta chain. The data derive from a study of control samples from healthy donors and cancer patients. The data were produced by immunoSEQ multiplex PCR, yet TCRdb's version contains in-frame clones alone and is incomplete. Of around 200,000 clones in the sample, around 94% are singletons; the top ten hold approximately 1.6%. This TCR came from a man in his forties or fifties in good health. The sample was blood.

The CDR3 sequence: CASSPRSGFEPTYNEQFF. In DNA, the CDR3 is TGTGCCAGCAGCCCGCGTAGCGGGTTCGAACCTACCTACAATGAGCAGTTCTTC. The rearrangement joins TRBV3-1 (or the pseudogene TRBV3-2) to TRBJ2-1, with 7 bases lining up with TRBD2. Germline CDR1 and CDR2: LGHDT and YNNKEL (reference sequence). The trim removed 4 bases at V and 2 bases at J, leaving 14 bases unmatched. CDR3 length: 18 amino acids.